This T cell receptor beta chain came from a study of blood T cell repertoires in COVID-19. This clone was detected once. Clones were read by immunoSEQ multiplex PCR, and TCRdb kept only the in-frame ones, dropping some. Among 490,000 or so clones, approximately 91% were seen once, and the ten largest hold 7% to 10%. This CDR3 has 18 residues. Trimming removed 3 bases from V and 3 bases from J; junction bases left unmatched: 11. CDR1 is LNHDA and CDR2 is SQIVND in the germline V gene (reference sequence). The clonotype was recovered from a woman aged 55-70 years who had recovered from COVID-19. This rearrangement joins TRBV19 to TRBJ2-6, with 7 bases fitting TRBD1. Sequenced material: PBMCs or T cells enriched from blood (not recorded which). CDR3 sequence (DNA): TGTGCCAGTAGTATCGGACAGGCCCTTGGCGGTGGGGCCAACGTCCTGACTTTC. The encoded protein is CASSIGQALGGGANVLTF.